Sequencing of this T cell receptor beta chain was carried out in a study of shared clonotypes between healthy human individuals. Study-wide context: A donor's plate count was three for CD4 naive and three for CD4 memory; CD8 naive had two and CD8 memory one.

After removal of 6 bases from V and 4 bases from J, the junction contained 8 bases not matched to a gene. The CDR3 loop spans 14 amino acids. Looked up from germline, CDR1 is MDHEN and CDR2 is SYDVKM. As regards this clone: Its antigen is not known.

CD45RO-negative, CCR7-positively selected cells formed the naive CD8 fraction, excluding terminally differentiated effector memory CD45RA+ cells. Study results and caveats: Represented diversity, genetic and exposure-history alike, was limited by few donors. Among non-shared clonotypes, generation probabilities were lower than among those shared by all four donors. An expected dependence of interdonor clonotype sharing on sequencing depth was noted.

The data were produced by immunoSEQ multiplex PCR, yet TCRdb's version contains in-frame clones alone and is incomplete. In the table there are under 700,000 clones, 85% to 95% of which are singletons. Specimen: naive CD8+ T cells sorted from blood. The chain recombines TRBV28 with TRBJ1-2; 7 positions match TRBD1. The sequence was obtained from a woman between 25 and 40 years old in good health. CDR3: CASRQDREGYGYTF. The CDR3 DNA sequence: TGTGCCAGCAGACAAGACAGGGAGGGCTATGGCTACACCTTC.